The clone carrying this T cell receptor beta chain is a singleton in its sample. The data originate from a study of blood T cell repertoires in COVID-19. The protocol was immunoSEQ multiplex PCR, while the TCRdb copy is restricted to in-frame clones and leaves out a portion. This table has roughly 50,000 clones, 89% appearing once. V was clipped by 5 bases and J by 3 bases; unmatched bases: 8. The germline V gene has CDR1 MNHEY and CDR2 SVGAGI. This CDR3 has 15 amino acids. The chain couples TRBV6-5 to TRBJ2-7; 9 bases match TRBD1. The specimen sequenced was peripheral blood. This TCR came from a woman aged 55-69 years with active COVID-19. The CDR3 nucleotides read TGTGCCAGCAGTCCCTCCGGGACAGGGAACTACGAGCAGTACTTC. This translates into CASSPSGTGNYEQYF.